These 8 T cell receptor beta chains share one sample of origin, sequenced in a study of blood T cells in healthy people across ages (dated by TCRdb to between 2014 and 2016). The library was generated by 5' RACE. The sequencer listed for this sample is Illumina HiSeq 2500. The second PCR ran for about 6 to 12 cycles and used a J-beta primer mix along with a sample-barcoded 5' primer. The public sequencing data were trimmed at Q25 with fastp and processed into clonotypes with MiXCR by TCRdb, which kept only in-frame beta chains. One record per CDR3 amino acid sequence lists the most common genes and DNA. The table for this sample lists 1.5 million or so distinct CDR3 sequences; approximately 39% of them were counted only once. Under 5% of the sample rests with the top ten. Sequencing was carried out using blood. The receptors come from a woman younger than 35 in good health.

In its sample, this clonotype was seen a few times. This chain links TRBV7-6 with TRBJ2-7, with TRBD2 identical over 7 bases. The V and J ends lost 2 bases and 0 bases, in that order; junction bases with no gene match: 4. The CDR3 has 15 residues. Germline CDR1 and CDR2: SGHVS and FNYEAQ. CDR3 coding DNA: TGTGCCAGCAGCTTAAGGGAGGGGAGCTCCTACGAGCAGTACTTC. It is translated as CASSLREGSSYEQYF.

V and J are TRBV7-3 and TRBJ2-7; 7 bases are a match to TRBD1. The CDR3 is 13 amino acids. Trimming at V came to 5 bases and at J to 6 bases, leaving 7 bases not matched to a gene. Per germline, CDR1 SGHTA and CDR2 FQGTGA. The CDR3 nucleotides are TGTGCCAGCAGCGCCCGACAGGGTAGCGAGCAGTACTTC. Translated: CASSARQGSEQYF. The full variable domain, completed using reference TRBV7-3 and TRBJ2-7, is GAGVSQTPSNKVTEKGKYVELRCDPISGHTALYWYRQSLGQGPEFLIYFQGTGAADDSGLPNDRFFAVRPEGSVSTLKIQRTERGDSAVYLCASSARQGSEQYFGPGTRLTVT.

This rearrangement joins TRBV15 to TRBJ1-1; the D is unclear. This CDR3 contains 13 residues. CDR1 and CDR2 (germline): LNHNV, YYDKDF (reference sequence). Trimming left V 0 bases short and J 1 base short, with 3 bases between. This CDR3 reads CATSREANTEAFF. The CDR3 bases are TGTGCCACCAGCAGAGAAGCGAACACTGAAGCTTTCTTT.

This rearrangement joins TRBV4-1 to TRBJ2-2; 7 bases match TRBD1. The CDR3 runs 16 residues. The ends lost 0 bases at V and 9 bases at J; junction bases unmatched: 10. Per germline, CDR1 MGHRA and CDR2 YSYEKL. CDR3 loop: CASSQDPGQVYRELFF. The CDR3, as DNA: TGCGCCAGCAGCCAAGATCCCGGACAGGTTTACCGGGAGCTGTTTTTT.

The chain employs TRBV20-1 and TRBJ1-2, with unresolved D. Germline V gene lookup returns CDR1 DFQATT and CDR2 SNEGSKA (reference sequence). This CDR3 is 14 amino acids long. Trimming pared 0 bases from V and 4 bases from J, leaving 12 bases between. As DNA, the CDR3 is TGCAGTGCTAGAGATCTCGGCAGGACCTATGGCTACACCTTC. Protein product: CSARDLGRTYGYTF.

The chain has TRBV7-9 and TRBJ2-1; D not certain. V dropped 2 bases and J dropped 7 bases, with 15 bases sitting between them. The germline V gene encodes CDR1 SEHNR and CDR2 FQNEAQ (reference sequence). CDR3 length: 15 amino acids. This chain's CDR3 is CASSLMGPTWNEQFF. CDR3 bases: TGTGCCAGCAGCTTAATGGGCCCGACCTGGAATGAGCAGTTCTTC.

The J gene is TRBJ2-3, the V gene TRBV7-2, with D perhaps matching TRBD2 (5 bases). Looked up from germline, CDR1 is SGHTA and CDR2 is FQGNSA. The CDR3 extends over 14 amino acids. V dropped 5 bases and J dropped 3 bases, with 12 bases sitting between them. This CDR3 is CASSGRAATDTQYF. The DNA of the CDR3 is TGTGCCAGCAGCGGGCGGGCAGCTACAGATACGCAGTATTTT. The full variable domain, with the rest looked up from reference TRBV7-2 and TRBJ2-3, is GAGVSQSPSNKVTEKGKDVELRCDPISGHTALYWYRQSLGQGLEFLIYFQGNSAPDKSGLPSDRFSAERTGGSVSTLTIQRTQQEDSAVYLCASSGRAATDTQYFGPGTRLTVL.

The V gene is TRBV14, the J gene TRBJ2-5, with 10 bases lining up with TRBD1. Trimming at V came to 3 bases and at J to 5 bases, leaving 3 bases not matched to a gene. This CDR3 spans 14 amino acids. Germline-derived CDR1 and CDR2 are SGHDN and FVKESK. The DNA for the CDR3 is TGTGCCAGCAGCCATTCGGGACAGGGGGAGACCCAGTACTTC. It yields the protein CASSHSGQGETQYF.